Included here is one TCR beta chain sequence, with context. Its specific antigen is unknown. Per-base qualities were not stored, and no clone one base away is much larger. Each clonotype received, on average, approximately 9.9x coverage in deep resolution sequencing performed on a MiSeq, where the target depth lay between 1 in 1 million and 1 in 200,000 T cells. TCR beta libraries were generated with the immunoSEQ hsTCRB Kit. From the authors' description of their analysis: ImmunoSEQ Data Assistant and ImmunoSEQ Analyzer were used for data analysis, and V, D and J genes were assigned according to IMGT definitions. Clonality, which ranges from 0 to 1, was calculated as one minus the normalized Shannon entropy of productive rearrangement frequencies. Only overrepresented clonotypes making up at least 0.05% of each patient's repertoire were included in the public clonotype analysis. Roughly 13 age-matched healthy donor repertoires from immuneACCESS served as clonality controls. As stored in TCRdb, this immuneACCESS dataset retains in-frame rearrangements with V and J assigned. A fraction of the clones does not appear; measured against another copy, unresolved V genes explain less than half of the discrepancy, and the remainder lacks a known reason. That table gives V, J and clone size, and the DNA gave D and trimming. This sample is represented by approximately 210,000 clones; approximately 68% of them were singletons. 13% of the sample rests with the top ten.

The data are from a study of cytotoxic CD8 clonotypes in ibrutinib-treated CLL listed by TCRdb under 2021. Concerning the study at large: The cohort was composed of some twelve relapsed/refractory and roughly 16 treatment-naive patients; IGHV unmutated status was identified in 17 patients. Of the roughly 86 people in the trial, around 25 had longitudinal samples available. All remission and progressive disease samples were collected while patients were still receiving ibrutinib. Responses were partial in roughly 24 patients and complete in 2; after median about 5.5 years follow-up, some 15 stayed in remission and approximately twelve progressed. An average of around 260,000 productive templates and approximately 91,000 productive rearrangements was obtained per sample. Response samples were obtained after a median of around 11 months of treatment, with a range of roughly 6 to 40 months. Cryopreserved peripheral blood mononuclear cells were obtained before treatment, at response, and at either sustained remission or disease progression. Study-wide findings and limitations: Lymph node repertoires were not examined, and the timing of sampling was not matched between patients in sustained remission and those whose disease progressed. Clonality increased at ibrutinib response, stayed stable in sustained remission, and fell back toward baseline at progression. At baseline, clonality was higher than in age-matched healthy donors and showed a strong correlation with circulating CD8+ T-cell counts. Public clonotypes were rare and either shrank or stayed stable during treatment, and the rise in clonality at ibrutinib response reflected expansion of private clonotypes.

In light of the paper, this sample's time point label describes: roughly 2 years on ibrutinib. For TCR beta library preparation, approximately 2.2 micrograms of genomic DNA were isolated from cryopreserved PBMCs. Longitudinal blood samples from CLL patients receiving ibrutinib monotherapy were subjected to high-throughput TCR beta sequencing. The patients were enrolled in a single-center, open-label phase 2 trial of ibrutinib monotherapy. Including cysteine and phenylalanine, the CDR3 has 13 amino acids. This entry keeps only the CDR3 DNA: 39 bases, framed from base 1. V was cut back by 4 bases and J by 1 base, leaving a gap of 7 bases between them. The germline V gene specifies SGHNT as CDR1 and YENEEA as CDR2.

The receptor comes from a human donor with chronic lymphocytic leukemia. The chain employs TRBV11-3 and TRBJ2-5; TRBD2 might be the D gene, on 6 matching bases. This sample comprised PBMCs, obtained after 24 months of ibrutinib treatment. The CDR3 protein: CASSSGVQETQYF. Read as DNA, the sequence is TGTGCCAGCAGCTCGGGGGTCCAAGAGACCCAGTACTTC.